The rows below give T cell receptor beta chains drawn from one sample of a study of blood T cell repertoires in COVID-19. Libraries were prepared by immunoSEQ multiplex PCR; TCRdb keeps only in-frame clonotypes and omits some of them. Among 45,000 to 60,000 clones listed, about 88% were seen once. Sequencing input: peripheral blood. These receptors were obtained from a man between 60 and 75 years old with acute or convalescent COVID-19. Each CDR3 is given with its conserved first and last residue. The order of the fields is V gene, clone size, J gene, D gene, CDR3 DNA, CDR3 protein. D genes are given only for firm matches. Only part of the rows carry a size: once, few, many, or a class if the clone is expanded.

>TRBV3-1/TRBV3-2|NA|TRBJ1-1|TRBD1
TGTGCCAGCAGCCACCGTGGGACAGTGAACACTGAAGCTTTCTTT
CASSHRGTVNTEAFF
>TRBV29-1|NA|TRBJ2-7|NA
TGCAGCGCGTCAGGGTACGTGAAGGAGCAGTACTTC
CSASGYVKEQYF
>TRBV24-1|NA|TRBJ1-5|TRBD1
TGTGCCACGGGACAGTCTAATAGCAATCAGCCCCAGCATTTT
CATGQSNSNQPQHF
>TRBV3-1/TRBV3-2|NA|TRBJ1-2|TRBD1
TGTGCCAGCAGACAACAGGGGGCAAGCGGTGGCTACACCTTC
CASRQQGASGGYTF
>TRBV3-1/TRBV3-2|few|TRBJ1-1|TRBD1
TGTGCCAGCAGCCGCAGAGGACAGGGTTGGGGGAACACTGAAGCTTTCTTT
CASSRRGQGWGNTEAFF
>TRBV9|NA|TRBJ1-1|TRBD1
TGTGCCAGCAGCGTATGGACAGGGGAAGCTTTCTTT
CASSVWTGEAFF
>TRBV15|NA|TRBJ2-5|TRBD1
TGTGCCACCAGCAGACCGGGACAGGGAGAGGAGACCCAGTACTTC
CATSRPGQGEETQYF
>TRBV15|NA|TRBJ2-7|TRBD2
TGTGCCACCAGCAGGACTAGCGGGGGTATTTACGAGCAGTACTTC
CATSRTSGGIYEQYF
>TRBV6-5|NA|TRBJ1-2|NA
TGTGCCAGCAGACAGTCGGTCTATGGCTACACCTTC
CASRQSVYGYTF
>TRBV5-1|NA|TRBJ2-7|TRBD2
TGCGCCAGCAGCTTGAATAGCGGGGGGTCTAGCTCCTACGAGCAGTACTTC
CASSLNSGGSSSYEQYF
>TRBV5-1|NA|TRBJ2-7|NA
TGCGCCAGCAGCTTGACTCACACTAGTAGCACCTACGAGCAGTACTTC
CASSLTHTSSTYEQYF
>TRBV11-2|NA|TRBJ1-6|TRBD1
TGTGCCAGCAGCCCACGGGACAGGGACCTTTCACCCCTCCACTTT
CASSPRDRDLSPLHF
>TRBV3-1/TRBV3-2|NA|TRBJ2-7|NA
TGTGCCAGCAGCCAAGTCGGCAGGGTCTCCTACGAGCAGTACTTC
CASSQVGRVSYEQYF
>TRBV9|NA|TRBJ2-5|TRBD2
TGTGCCAGCAGCGCCGCCGGGGGGCAAGAGACCCAGTACTTC
CASSAAGGQETQYF
>TRBV19|NA|TRBJ1-1|NA
TGTGCCAGTACCCTCAGACAGTCCACTGAAGCTTTCTTT
CASTLRQSTEAFF
>TRBV25-1|once|TRBJ1-2|NA
TGTGCCAGCTCACCAGGAGGAGCAGGTGGCTACACCTTC
CASSPGGAGGYTF
>TRBV12-3/TRBV12-4|NA|TRBJ1-1|NA
TGTGCCAGCAGCCAGGGGTTCGGCACTGAAGCTTTCTTT
CASSQGFGTEAFF
>TRBV3-1/TRBV3-2|NA|TRBJ1-1|NA
TGTGCCAGCAGCCAAGTCCTAGGGGGAACTGAAGCTTTCTTT
CASSQVLGGTEAFF
>TRBV9|once|TRBJ2-2|NA
TGTGCCAGCAGCGTAGTGGCAGAACCCACCGGGGAGCTGTTTTTT
CASSVVAEPTGELFF
>TRBV15|NA|TRBJ2-1|NA
TGTGCCACCAGCAGAGATATCCGTGGAGGTGAGCAGTTCTTC
CATSRDIRGGEQFF
>TRBV5-4|NA|TRBJ2-1|NA
TGTGCCAGCAGCTTGGAACCCGGCAATGAGCAGTTCTTC
CASSLEPGNEQFF
>TRBV27|few|TRBJ2-2|TRBD1
TGTGCCAGCAGTTCCATTACAGGGGTGAGGACCGGGGAGCTGTTTTTT
CASSSITGVRTGELFF
>TRBV5-4|NA|TRBJ2-3|TRBD2
TGTGCCAGCAGGGAGAGCCGGACTAGCGGGGGGGCGCTAGATACGCAGTATTTT
CASRESRTSGGALDTQYF
>TRBV7-8|once|TRBJ1-5|NA
TGTGCCAGCAGCTTAGCGGGCCAGCCCCAGCATTTT
CASSLAGQPQHF
>TRBV5-8|NA|TRBJ2-7|NA
TGTGCCAGCAATCCTTACGGGGGGCTCTACGAGCAGTACTTC
CASNPYGGLYEQYF
>TRBV2|NA|TRBJ1-5|TRBD1
TGTGCCAGCAGTTCAGACAGGGGGCTGAATCAGCCCCAGCATTTT
CASSSDRGLNQPQHF
>TRBV7-2|NA|TRBJ2-7|NA
TGTGCCAGCAGCTTAGGCCCCCTATCCTACCAGTACTTC
CASSLGPLSYQYF
>TRBV18|NA|TRBJ2-7|NA
TGTGCCAGCTCAGAGGGAAAGGTCGAGCAGTACTTC
CASSEGKVEQYF
>TRBV19|NA|TRBJ2-7|NA
TGTGCCAGTAGTCCCTCGACAGGGAGGCTGAACGAGCAGTACTTC
CASSPSTGRLNEQYF
>TRBV19|once|TRBJ2-1|TRBD1
TGTGCCAGTAGTACGGCCGGGACAGCGAACAATGAGCAGTTCTTC
CASSTAGTANNEQFF
>TRBV6-5|once|TRBJ1-1|NA
TGTGCCAGCAAATACCAGAGGGCCACTGAAGCTTTCTTT
CASKYQRATEAFF
>TRBV3-1/TRBV3-2|NA|TRBJ1-3|NA
TGTGCCAGCAGCCACGGACGGCGACGGACACTCGGAAACACCATATATTTT
CASSHGRRRTLGNTIYF
>TRBV5-1|NA|TRBJ1-6|NA
TGCGCCAGCAGCTTGATTGGACAGCTTCTTTCACCCCTCCACTTT
CASSLIGQLLSPLHF
>TRBV5-6|NA|TRBJ2-1|NA
TGTGCCAGCAGCTTGGAGGTTACAGCAGCCTACAATGAGCAGTTCTTC
CASSLEVTAAYNEQFF
>TRBV7-9|once|TRBJ1-1|NA
TGTGCCAGCAGCTTAGTTGAGGAAACTGAAGCTTTCTTT
CASSLVEETEAFF
>TRBV13|once|TRBJ2-1|NA
TGTGCCAGCAGCCGGCTAAGTGGCACAGGTGGAAATGAGCAGTTCTTC
CASSRLSGTGGNEQFF
>TRBV6-5|NA|TRBJ2-6|NA
TGTGCCAGCAGTTACCAGGGGACCGGGGCCAACGTCCTGACTTTC
CASSYQGTGANVLTF
>TRBV20-1|NA|TRBJ1-1|NA
TGCAGTGCTAGTAGACAGACTGAAGCTTTCTTT
CSASRQTEAFF
>TRBV30|NA|TRBJ1-2|TRBD1
TGTGCCTGGGCCCGCTTAGGTCCAACCGGGACAGGTAGGCCGAACTATGGCTACACCTTC
CAWARLGPTGTGRPNYGYTF
>TRBV20-1|NA|TRBJ2-3|TRBD2
TGCAGTGCTAGTCCCCCTAGCGGTACTTCAGATACGCAGTATTTT
CSASPPSGTSDTQYF